This TCR beta chain came from a study of blood T cells in healthy people across ages. It was with a sample-barcoded 5' primer and a J-beta primer mix that a second PCR of about 6 to 12 cycles was run. TCRdb re-called the 5' RACE reads through MiXCR, storing one row per CDR3 protein. The top ten clones hold about 21% of a sample with hundreds of thousands of distinct CDR3 sequences, more than 40% of them seen once. The CDR3 is made up of 15 amino acids. Trimming cost V 6 bases and J 4 bases; bases outside gene matches: 6. The V gene is TRBV12-3 or TRBV12-4, the J gene TRBJ1-4; 9 bases are shared with TRBD1. The source material was blood. The receptor's source is a man aged 60 to 69 in good health. The DNA of the CDR3 is TGTGCCAGCAGGTCACAGGGGGCTATTAATGAAAAACTGTTTTTT. As protein: CASRSQGAINEKLFF.